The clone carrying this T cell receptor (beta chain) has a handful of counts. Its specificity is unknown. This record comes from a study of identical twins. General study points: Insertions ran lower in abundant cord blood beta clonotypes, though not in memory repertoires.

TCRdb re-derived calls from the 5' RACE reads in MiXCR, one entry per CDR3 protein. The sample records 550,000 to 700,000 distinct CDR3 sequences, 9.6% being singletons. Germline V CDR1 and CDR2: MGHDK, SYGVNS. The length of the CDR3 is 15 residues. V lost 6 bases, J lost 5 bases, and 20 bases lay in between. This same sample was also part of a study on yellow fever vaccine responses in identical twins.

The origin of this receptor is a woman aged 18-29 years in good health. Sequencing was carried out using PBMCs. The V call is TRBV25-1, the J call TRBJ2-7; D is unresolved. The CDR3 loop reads CASSDDRVVSNEQYF. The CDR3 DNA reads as TGTGCCAGCAGCGACGATCGGGTCGTGTCTAACGAGCAGTACTTC.